This T cell receptor beta chain is drawn from a study of blood T cell repertoires in COVID-19. Turning to the study itself: Both acute and convalescent COVID-19 samples were obtained from the United States, Italy and Spain.

This clone was seen a few times. The DNA is left out, because the CDR3 cannot be placed on it with certainty; the CDR3 is given as TCRdb lists it. Profiling relied on immunoSEQ multiplex PCR, and the TCRdb table lists in-frame clones only, not all of them. The sample holds roughly 170,000 clones, around 85% seen once. Counting both end residues, the CDR3 totals 14 amino acids. Germline assignment: CDR1 MDHEN and CDR2 SYDVKM. Sequenced: peripheral blood. This chain connects TRBV28 to TRBJ1-1; the table names TRBD1, a call not compared with the DNA. The sequence derives from a man aged 65-85 years with active or convalescent COVID-19. CDR3 sequence: CASILDRDNTEAFF.